This entry lists 19 T cell receptor beta chains sequenced from one sample in a study of T cells in Graves' hyperthyroidism and ophthalmopathy. What was amplified from RNA transcripts were TCR beta CDR3 regions. Carried out on the TCR CDR3, a first-round RT-PCR used the HTBI primer set. Each CDR3 protein gets one entry after TCRdb re-called the multiplex PCR reads with MiXCR. The sample holds 600,000 to 800,000 distinct CDR3 sequences; approximately 40% are singletons and the top ten take roughly 31%. Sequenced input: blood. Receptors were obtained from a woman in her thirties or forties with Graves' hyperthyroidism.

As concerns this clonotype: A read error may account for a junction end that differs from germline. This chain uses TRBV10-3 with TRBJ2-7, with 13 bases lining up with TRBD2. This CDR3 region has 16 residues. Germline assignment: CDR1 ENHRY and CDR2 SYGVKD. The CDR3 reads CASSFGLAGEEYEQYF. As DNA, the CDR3 is TGTGCCAGCAGTTTCGGACTAGCGGGAGAGGAGTACGAGCAGTACTTC.

The table lists this clonotype with a few counts. This chain connects TRBV2 to TRBJ2-1; D is unclear. The CDR3 is 12 residues long. Trimming took 5 bases from V and 4 from J, leaving 6 bases between them. The germline V gene has CDR1 SNHLY and CDR2 FYNNEI. CDR3 DNA: TGTGCCAGCAGTCCCCCTTACAATGAGCAGTTCTTC. Protein sequence: CASSPPYNEQFF.

Note on this clonotype: A junction boundary mismatches the germline segment, possibly from a read error. V gene TRBV7-8 combines with J gene TRBJ1-2; 9 bases match TRBD1. Germline V gene sequence: CDR1 SGHVS, CDR2 FQNEAQ. The CDR3 consists of 14 residues. CDR3 sequence: CAGSPQTGGYGYTF. The CDR3 DNA is TGTGCCGGCAGCCCTCAGACAGGGGGATACGGCTACACCTTC. Full variable domain (outside the CDR3, taken from reference TRBV7-8 and TRBJ1-2): GAGVSQSPRYKVAKRGQDVALRCDPISGHVSLFWYQQALGQGPEFLTYFQNEAQLDKSGLPSDRFFAERPEGSVSTLKIQRTQQEDSAVYLCAGSPQTGGYGYTFGSGTRLTVV.

This sequence joins TRBV7-8 and TRBJ1-5; weak D call: TRBD1 (5 bases). Germline V gene sequence: CDR1 SGHVS, CDR2 FQNEAQ. The ends were cut back, 6 bases at V and 3 bases at J, with 24 bases in the middle. This CDR3 is 18 amino acids long. CDR3 nucleotide sequence: TGTGCCAGCAGTCAACTTAAGATCCTGCGACAGCTCAATCAGCCCCAGCATTTT. Translation gives CASSQLKILRQLNQPQHF.

The V call is TRBV12-3 or TRBV12-4, the J call TRBJ1-2; D remains ambiguous. CDR3 length: 16 amino acids. V lost 3 bases and J lost 2, with 16 bases in between. The CDR3 region is CASSFGPPWENYGYTF. CDR3 bases: TGTGCCAGCAGTTTCGGACCGCCTTGGGAAAACTATGGCTACACCTTC.

This clonotype has at least ten counts. The chain joins TRBV29-1 to TRBJ2-5, with D possibly being TRBD1 or TRBD2 (5 bases each). Germline V CDR1 and CDR2: SQVTM, ANQGSEA. V was trimmed by 4 bases and J by 5 bases, leaving 14 bases between them. This CDR3 region has 13 residues. The CDR3 sequence is CSVVQGRRETQYF. CDR3 nucleotides: TGCAGCGTTGTTCAGGGAAGGAGGGAGACCCAGTACTTC.

The DNA of the CDR3 is TGCAGTGCTAGCTGGGCGACAAGGCCCACAGATACGCAGTATTTT. It is translated as CSASWATRPTDTQYF. The chain is built from TRBV20-1 and TRBJ2-3, with unresolved D. CDR3 length: 15 residues. CDR1 is DFQATT and CDR2 is SNEGSKA in the germline V gene (reference sequence). Trimming cost V 3 bases and J 2 bases, with 15 bases left between them.

V usage is TRBV29-1 and J usage is TRBJ2-1; 9 bases agree with TRBD2. Germline CDR1 and CDR2: SQVTM and ANQGSEA. The CDR3 consists of 14 residues. V lost 7 bases, J lost 9 bases, and 13 bases stayed unmatched. Here the CDR3 DNA reads TGCAGCGCCCATAGCGGGAGAGGATTCACTGAGCAGTTCTTC. Translated, it gives CSAHSGRGFTEQFF.

This clonotype was picked up many times. V gene TRBV15 combines with J gene TRBJ2-2, with D perhaps matching TRBD1 (5 bases). This CDR3 comprises 14 residues. Trimming took off 6 bases at V and 3 bases at J, with 11 bases between the two ends. Germline V CDR1 and CDR2: LNHNV, YYDKDF (reference sequence). CDR3 in amino acids: CATSTDRYTGELFF. The CDR3 region has the DNA TGTGCCACCAGTACCGACAGATACACCGGGGAGCTGTTTTTT.

In its sample, this clonotype was seen many times. The chain couples TRBV7-6 to TRBJ2-7; possible D gene TRBD1, 6 bases. The ends were cut back, 3 bases at V and 4 bases at J, with 19 bases in the middle. Per germline, CDR1 SGHVS and CDR2 FNYEAQ. CDR3 size: 16 residues. The CDR3 here is CASSFGSQGSFYEQYF. DNA of the CDR3: TGTGCCAGCAGCTTTGGGTCACAGGGTTCATTTTACGAGCAGTACTTC.

A few counts support this clonotype. The chain uses TRBV11-2 and TRBJ1-4; D remains ambiguous. Per germline, CDR1 SGHAT and CDR2 FQNNGV. V was clipped by 5 bases and J by 7 bases, with 23 bases between them. The CDR3 loop spans 17 amino acids. The DNA of the CDR3 is TGTGCCAGCAGCGAGGGCCGGGTCCCCTTTCGGCGTGAAAAACTGTTTTTT. As protein: CASSEGRVPFRREKLFF.

At least ten counts were recorded for this clonotype. CDR3 region: CASSLAVEGSYEQYF. In DNA, the CDR3 is TGTGCCAGCAGTTTAGCGGTGGAGGGTTCCTACGAGCAGTACTTC. The chain links TRBV12-3 or TRBV12-4 to TRBJ2-7; weak D call: TRBD2 (6 bases). The CDR3 has 15 residues. Trimming removed 0 bases at V and 1 base at J, with 10 bases between.

Remarks on this clonotype: As the CDR3 is not closed by the conserved phenylalanine or tryptophan, this likely results from a read error. This sequence joins TRBV10-3 and TRBJ1-1; TRBD1 matches at 11 bases. The CDR3 loop spans 12 amino acids. Germline CDR1 reads ENHRY; CDR2 reads SYGVKD. V shed 9 bases, J shed 6 bases, and the junction held 3 bases outside the gene matches. For the CDR3, the DNA is TGTGCCATGGGACAGGGGGATTCTGAAGCTTTCCTT. It is translated as CAMGQGDSEAFL.

The chain combines TRBV7-9 with TRBJ1-6; TRBD1 might be the D (5 bases). The CDR3 contains 14 residues. Deletions cut 5 bases from V and 6 bases from J, with 11 bases between. The germline V gene has CDR1 SEHNR and CDR2 FQNEAQ (reference sequence). CDR3 coding DNA: TGTGCCAGCAGCCTCGACAGTGGTAATTCACCCCTCCACTTT. It encodes CASSLDSGNSPLHF.

The chain is built from TRBV6-2 or TRBV6-3 and TRBJ1-2, with TRBD1 matching 8 bases. J was trimmed by 4 bases and V by 7 bases; bases with no gene match: 8. The CDR3 runs 14 residues. Germline-derived CDR1 and CDR2 are MNHEY and SVGEGT. This CDR3 reads CASTSQGAVYGYTF. CDR3 bases: TGTGCCAGCACGTCCCAGGGGGCAGTCTATGGCTACACCTTC.

The rearrangement uses TRBV12-3 or TRBV12-4 and TRBJ1-6; no definite D call. V lost 5 bases and J lost 11, with 22 bases in between. This CDR3 comprises 16 residues. The CDR3 DNA reads as TGTGCCAGCAGTAAGGGTCTGTCCGCCCGCAAGCCACCCCTCCACTTT. This gives the protein CASSKGLSARKPPLHF.

This clonotype was seen just once. The gene calls are TRBV28 and TRBJ1-2, with 9 positions matching TRBD1. After removal of 4 bases from V and 8 bases from J, the junction contained 2 bases not matched to a gene. The CDR3 length is 12 residues. Per germline, CDR1 MDHEN and CDR2 SYDVKM. CDR3 DNA: TGTGCCAGCAGTTGGACAGGGGTAGGCTACACCTTC. Its translation is CASSWTGVGYTF.

This clonotype came up many times. The DNA of the CDR3 is TGTGCCAGTAGTATCAGTTTCGACTACGAGCAGTACTTC. This sequence encodes CASSISFDYEQYF. The chain links TRBV19 to TRBJ2-7, with D unclear. Trimming cost V 3 bases and J 3 bases, with 9 bases left between them. The CDR3 contains 13 residues. Germline V lookup: CDR1 LNHDA, CDR2 SQIVND (reference sequence).

The rearrangement uses TRBV10-3 and TRBJ2-7, with 8 bases fitting TRBD2. Trimming at V came to 10 bases and at J to 2 bases, leaving 10 bases not matched to a gene. Germline values: CDR1 ENHRY, CDR2 SYGVKD. This CDR3 spans 14 amino acids. The CDR3 DNA reads TGTGCCAGCAGATTTAGCGGGGACACCTACGAGCAGTACTTC. This gives the protein CASRFSGDTYEQYF.